The 23 T cell receptor beta chains reported below all come from one sample, sequenced in a study of T cell changes during pregnancy in multiple sclerosis (dated by TCRdb to 2018 to 2020). Libraries came from the immunoSEQ multiplex PCR assay. Entries here come from immuneACCESS through TCRdb and include only in-frame sequences with V and J called. Some clones fail to appear in such tables; in the studies checked, an unresolved V gene covers under half of the shortfall, and the cause of the remainder is unknown. This sample holds around 74,000 clones; around 85% were observed only once. Approximately 3.5% of the sample lies in the top ten. The sample in question was peripheral blood, obtained before pregnancy. The receptors stem from a female donor with multiple sclerosis, enrolled in a pregnancy study.

This clone has only a few counts. The chain has TRBV30 and TRBJ2-3; D not resolved. Germline V gene data show CDR1 as GTSNPN and CDR2 as SVGIG (reference sequence). The CDR3 runs to 13 residues. Trimming took 5 bases from V and 0 from J, leaving 9 bases between them. CDR3 sequence reads: CAWVGRSTDTQYF. The CDR3, as DNA: TGTGCCTGGGTTGGCCGTAGCACAGATACGCAGTATTTT.

The V call is TRBV29-1, the J call TRBJ2-5; TRBD2 matches at 8 bases. The CDR3 has 16 residues. V lost 0 bases, J lost 1 base, and 7 bases stayed unmatched. Germline CDR1 reads SQVTM; CDR2 reads ANQGSEA. As DNA, the CDR3 is TGCAGCGTTGAAGACTTCGGGGGGGTCCTCCAAGAGACCCAGTACTTC. This codes for CSVEDFGGVLQETQYF.

This rearrangement joins TRBV7-9 to TRBJ1-1; no clear D gene. The CDR3 loop spans 14 amino acids. Germline V gene lookup returns CDR1 SEHNR and CDR2 FQNEAQ (reference sequence). V was shortened by 3 bases and J by 1 base, with 9 bases between the two germline ends. CDR3 nucleotides: TGTGCCAGCAGCTTTCAGTCGGGGAACACTGAAGCTTTCTTT. Its protein is CASSFQSGNTEAFF. Using reference TRBV7-9 and TRBJ1-1 for the parts outside the CDR3, the full variable domain is DTGVSQNPRHKITKRGQNVTFRCDPISEHNRLYWYRQTLGQGPEFLTYFQNEAQLEKSRLLSDRFSAERPKGSFSTLEIQRTEQGDSAMYLCASSFQSGNTEAFFGQGTRLTVV.

V usage is TRBV30 and J usage is TRBJ2-3; D is ambiguous. CDR3 length: 14 residues. Germline CDR1 reads GTSNPN; CDR2 reads SVGIG (reference sequence). V was shortened by 5 bases and J by 5 bases, with 17 bases between the two germline ends. CDR3 sequence (DNA): TGTGCCTGGTCGTCACAGAGCATCAGAGATACGCAGTATTTT. Its protein is CAWSSQSIRDTQYF.

V is TRBV6-4 and J is TRBJ2-3, with D possibly TRBD1 on 6 matching bases. From germline, CDR1 is MRHNA and CDR2 SNTAGT. This CDR3 contains 15 residues. V lost 1 base and J 7 bases, leaving 15 bases between the germline ends. CDR3 coding DNA: TGTGCCAGCAGTGACTGGCCGACAGGAGGCCATACGCAGTATTTT. It translates to CASSDWPTGGHTQYF.

This chain connects TRBV27 to TRBJ2-7; D possibly corresponds to TRBD2 (6 bases). In germline, CDR1 is MNHEY, CDR2 SMNVEV (reference sequence). The CDR3 covers 14 residues. The V end was cut by 2 bases, the J end by 2 bases, with 10 bases between. CDR3 region: CASSLNWGAYEQYF. In nucleotides, the CDR3 is TGTGCCAGCAGTTTAAACTGGGGGGCCTACGAGCAGTACTTC.

The chain recombines TRBV5-1 with TRBJ1-1; D possibly corresponds to TRBD1 (6 bases). Germline V lookup: CDR1 SGHRS, CDR2 YFSETQ. The CDR3 loop spans 15 amino acids. The V end was cut by 4 bases, the J end by 0 bases, with 13 bases between. CDR3 residues: CASSQGHQMNTEAFF. In nucleotides, the CDR3 is TGCGCCAGCAGCCAGGGACACCAAATGAACACTGAAGCTTTCTTT.

The rearrangement uses TRBV29-1 and TRBJ1-2, with unresolved D. Trimming shortened V by 6 bases and J by 8 bases, and 19 bases separated the two germline ends. The CDR3 spans 13 residues. Germline loops: CDR1 SQVTM, CDR2 ANQGSEA. CDR3 protein: CSVGTGLRTGYTF. The CDR3 DNA follows: TGCAGCGTGGGTACGGGTTTACGTACCGGCTACACCTTC.

V usage is TRBV4-1 and J usage is TRBJ2-7; 7 bases agree with TRBD2. V lost 4 bases and J lost 1; bases outside the gene matches: 7. The V gene's germline CDR1 is MGHRA and CDR2 YSYEKL. CDR3 length: 15 residues. CDR3 nucleotide sequence: TGCGCCAGCAGCCCGGTAGCGGGTTTATCCTACGAGCAGTACTTC. It codes for CASSPVAGLSYEQYF.

This rearrangement joins TRBV7-2 to TRBJ1-2, with D possibly matching TRBD1 (6 bases). Germline CDR1 SGHTA, CDR2 FQGNSA. This CDR3 has 15 residues. V was shortened by 5 bases and J by 5 bases, with 18 bases between the two germline ends. CDR3 amino acids: CASSTARGGGYGYTF. CDR3 sequence (DNA): TGTGCCAGCAGCACAGCCCGGGGGGGCGGGTATGGCTACACCTTC.

The chain combines TRBV18 with TRBJ1-2; D not certain. Trimming removed 3 bases from V and 7 bases from J, with 21 bases in between. The CDR3 runs to 16 residues. Germline V gives CDR1 KGHSH, CDR2 LQKENI. In DNA, the CDR3 is TGTGCCAGCTCACCCACCGACATGGGTGGATACGGTGGCTACACCTTC. This sequence encodes CASSPTDMGGYGGYTF.

A single count supports this clone. The chain has TRBV19 and TRBJ2-7; tentatively, D is TRBD2 (6 bases). The CDR3 is made up of 11 amino acids. The V and J ends lost 7 bases and 2 bases respectively, with 6 bases between them. CDR1 LNHDA and CDR2 SQIVND come from the germline V gene (reference sequence). This CDR3 is CASTGAYEQYF. The CDR3 coding sequence is TGTGCCAGTACGGGAGCCTACGAGCAGTACTTC.

The chain recombines TRBV6-1 with TRBJ2-1, with 9 bases that match TRBD2. V lost 3 bases and J lost 4; bases outside the gene matches: 10. Germline CDR1 is MNHNS and CDR2 is SASEGT. This CDR3 spans 17 amino acids. CDR3 nucleotides: TGTGCCAGCAGTGAGGAGAGCGGGACTAGCTTTTACAATGAGCAGTTCTTC. Protein product: CASSEESGTSFYNEQFF.

V is TRBV13 and J is TRBJ1-1; D ambiguous. V dropped 0 bases and J dropped 1 base, with 6 bases sitting between them. This CDR3 region has 14 residues. Germline V gives CDR1 PRHDT, CDR2 FYEKMQ (reference sequence). This chain's CDR3 is CASSLGSRNTEAFF. The CDR3 DNA reads as TGTGCCAGCAGCTTAGGTTCCAGGAACACTGAAGCTTTCTTT.

The chain is built from TRBV7-7 and TRBJ1-4; the match to TRBD1 covers 8 bases. The CDR3 extends over 14 amino acids. CDR1 is SSHAT, CDR2 FNYEAQ, per germline (reference sequence). V lost 5 bases to trimming and J lost 7 bases; unmatched junction nucleotides: 6. The CDR3, as DNA: TGTGCCAGCAGCCTATGGACAGGGTTTGAAAAACTGTTTTTT. This codes for CASSLWTGFEKLFF.

The rearrangement links TRBV5-6 to TRBJ2-2, with 7 bases identical to TRBD1. The germline V gene has CDR1 SGHDT and CDR2 YYEEEE. The J segment lost 0 bases and the V segment lost 4 bases, leaving 6 bases of the junction unmatched. This CDR3 comprises 16 residues. CDR3 loop: CASSRWDSANTGELFF. The DNA for the CDR3 is TGTGCCAGCAGCCGGTGGGACAGCGCGAACACCGGGGAGCTGTTTTTT.

The CDR3 DNA reads as TGTGCCAGCTCGCCCGGACAGGTGGGGTCCTACGAGCAGTACTTC. This translates into CASSPGQVGSYEQYF. The gene calls are TRBV18 and TRBJ2-7; TRBD1 agrees at 7 bases. The CDR3 length is 15 residues. V was clipped by 6 bases and J by 1 base; unmatched bases: 9. Germline CDR1 reads KGHSH; CDR2 reads LQKENI.

The chain carries TRBV7-6 and TRBJ2-1, with TRBD2 matching 7 bases. Per the germline V gene, CDR1 is SGHVS and CDR2 is FNYEAQ. Unmatched junction bases numbered 12, after V lost 2 bases and J lost 2 bases. This CDR3 spans 18 amino acids. CDR3 region: CASSLIPNERGTYNEQFF. The CDR3 DNA follows: TGTGCCAGCAGCTTAATACCGAACGAGCGGGGCACCTACAATGAGCAGTTCTTC.

Remarks on this clone: The same CDR3 arises from other DNA sequences in this sample as well. The chain is built from TRBV2 and TRBJ1-1, with D perhaps TRBD1 (5 bases). Per germline, CDR1 SNHLY and CDR2 FYNNEI. V was clipped by 6 bases and J by 2 bases, with 10 bases between them. There are 13 residues in the CDR3. CDR3 region: CASSGQGNTEAFF. CDR3 DNA: TGTGCCAGCAGCGGACAAGGCAACACTGAAGCTTTCTTT.

The chain carries TRBV4-2 and TRBJ1-1, with 8 positions matching TRBD1. Germline CDR1 and CDR2: LGHNA and YNFKEQ. V shed 4 bases, J shed 1 base, and the junction held 5 bases outside the gene matches. CDR3 length: 15 residues. The CDR3 reads CASSRTGGTNTEAFF. The CDR3 region has the DNA TGTGCCAGCAGCCGAACAGGGGGGACGAACACTGAAGCTTTCTTT.

The chain couples TRBV6-1 to TRBJ2-3; D remains unclear. The CDR3 extends over 13 amino acids. Germline loops: CDR1 MNHNS, CDR2 SASEGT. Trimming removed 2 bases at V and 2 bases at J, with 5 bases between. This CDR3 is CASSEQNTDTQYF. CDR3 DNA sequence: TGTGCCAGCAGTGAACAAAACACAGATACGCAGTATTTT.

This chain joins TRBV4-1 and TRBJ1-1; 8 positions match TRBD1. V trimming: 4 bases; J trimming: 3 bases; junction bases outside the gene matches: 16. Per germline, CDR1 MGHRA and CDR2 YSYEKL. The CDR3 totals 18 residues. The CDR3 DNA reads TGCGCCAGCAGCCCCTTAATTCCCCAGGGGGCAATGGACACTGAAGCTTTCTTT. It translates to CASSPLIPQGAMDTEAFF.

The sample holds a few counts of this clone. The chain has TRBV19 and TRBJ1-2; D may be TRBD1 (5 bases). Germline CDR1 reads LNHDA; CDR2 reads SQIVND (reference sequence). V shed 5 bases and J shed 8 bases, with 18 bases lying between them. This CDR3 has 14 amino acids. CDR3 nucleotide sequence: TGTGCCAGTAGTCCCTATTCGACAGACCCAGGCTACACCTTC. Amino acids: CASSPYSTDPGYTF. The variable domain in full, completed from reference TRBV19 and TRBJ1-2, reads DGGITQSPKYLFRKEGQNVTLSCEQNLNHDAMYWYRQDPGQGLRLIYYSQIVNDFQKGDIAEGYSVSREKKESFPLTVTSAQKNPTAFYLCASSPYSTDPGYTFGSGTRLTVV.